One and the same sample provided the 27 T cell receptor beta chains below, sequenced in a study of cytomegalovirus exposure and HLA in healthy donors. The PCR used 60 Vbeta and 13 Jbeta primers. TCRdb keeps only in-frame clones here, not all; method: immunoSEQ multiplex PCR. This sample has fewer than 350,000 clones; around 90% occur once, and the top ten carry about 2%. Material for sequencing was PBMCs. These receptors came from a woman aged 18-29 years in good health and CMV-seronegative.

A word on this clone: At one boundary the junction diverges from the germline segment, which might be a read error. CDR3 in amino acids: CASSVEDSPDRSF. CDR3 sequence (DNA): TGTGCCAGCAGCGTAGAGGACAGCCCCGACCGCTCTTTC. J is TRBJ1-2 and V is TRBV9; D is possibly TRBD1 (6 bases). The germline V gene has CDR1 SGDLS and CDR2 YYNGEE. The CDR3 is 13 amino acids.

The gene calls are TRBV7-8 and TRBJ1-5; no clear D. Germline CDR1 SGHVS, CDR2 FQNEAQ. This CDR3 region has 15 residues. The V and J ends lost 4 bases and 2 bases respectively, with 12 bases between them. In DNA, the CDR3 is TGTGCCAGCAGCTACGTTGGAGGCGGCAATCAGCCCCAGCATTTT. Residues: CASSYVGGGNQPQHF.

This rearrangement joins TRBV9 to TRBJ2-7; 10 bases are a match to TRBD1. The CDR3 runs to 18 residues. Germline V gene lookup returns CDR1 SGDLS and CDR2 YYNGEE. V lost 4 bases, J lost 5 bases, and 18 bases stayed unmatched. CDR3 nucleotide sequence: TGTGCCAGCAGCCGAACTACTATACCCGGGACAGGGGATGACGAGCAGTACTTC. Its protein product is CASSRTTIPGTGDDEQYF.

The gene calls are TRBV11-2 and TRBJ2-7; D is unclear. CDR3 length: 13 residues. The germline V gene encodes CDR1 SGHAT and CDR2 FQNNGV. V was pared by 1 base and J by 2 bases, with 6 bases between. CDR3 region: CASSLVETYEQYF. Written as DNA, the CDR3 is TGTGCCAGCAGCTTAGTAGAGACCTACGAGCAGTACTTC. Full variable domain (missing parts from reference TRBV11-2 and TRBJ2-7): EAGVAQSPRYKIIEKRQSVAFWCNPISGHATLYWYQQILGQGPKLLIQFQNNGVVDDSQLPKDRFSAERLKGVDSTLKIQPAKLEDSAVYLCASSLVETYEQYFGPGTRLTVT.

This rearrangement joins TRBV6-1 to TRBJ1-5; TRBD1 matches 9 bases. The CDR3 consists of 16 residues. CDR1 is MNHNS, CDR2 SASEGT, per germline. Germline trimming cut 2 bases from V and 9 bases from J; bases unmatched to any gene: 11. In DNA form, the CDR3 reads TGTGCCAGCAGTGAACAGTCTGGACAGGGGATACTGCCCCAGCATTTT. Amino acid sequence: CASSEQSGQGILPQHF.

The chain couples TRBV27 to TRBJ1-1; D call uncertain. The V end lost 8 bases, the J end lost 5 bases, and 21 bases lay between the germline ends. Germline V gene data show CDR1 as MNHEY and CDR2 as SMNVEV (reference sequence). This CDR3 spans 15 amino acids. DNA for the CDR3: TGTGCCAGCGCAGTAATCCTCGAGGAAGGAACTGAAGCTTTCTTT. Protein sequence: CASAVILEEGTEAFF.

The CDR3 here is CASSLTSSNEQFF. In DNA, the CDR3 is TGTGCCAGCAGCTTAACGAGTAGCAATGAGCAGTTCTTC. This rearrangement joins TRBV7-3 to TRBJ2-1; D unresolved. This CDR3 comprises 13 residues. Germline CDR1 reads SGHTA; CDR2 reads FQGTGA. With 0 bases removed from V and 6 bases from J, the gap between germline ends came to 6 bases.

The chain employs TRBV7-2 and TRBJ2-3, with 10 bases lining up with TRBD2. CDR1 is SGHTA, CDR2 FQGNSA, per germline. V was clipped by 5 bases and J by 4 bases; unmatched bases: 3. The CDR3 runs 14 residues. CDR3 nucleotides: TGTGCCAGCAGCCTTCTAGCGGGGGCAGATACGCAGTATTTT. It specifies CASSLLAGADTQYF.

The chain has TRBV19 and TRBJ2-5; tentatively, D is TRBD2 (6 bases). Germline V gene lookup returns CDR1 LNHDA and CDR2 SQIVND (reference sequence). V shed 5 bases and J shed 3 bases, with 13 bases lying between them. This CDR3 is 14 amino acids long. Here the CDR3 DNA reads TGTGCCAGTAGTTTAAAAACGGGGGAAGAGACCCAGTACTTC. Translating gives CASSLKTGEETQYF.

A single count supports this clone. The rearrangement joins TRBV25-1 to TRBJ1-4, with 10 bases fitting TRBD1. The CDR3 is made up of 16 amino acids. From germline, CDR1 is MGHDK and CDR2 SYGVNS. The trim removed 3 bases at V and 7 bases at J, leaving 8 bases unmatched. CDR3: CASSDGTGAVFEKLFF. In DNA, the CDR3 is TGTGCCAGCAGTGATGGGACAGGGGCGGTTTTTGAAAAACTGTTTTTT.

V is TRBV7-9 and J is TRBJ1-1; D gene ambiguous. V lost 5 bases and J lost 6, with 10 bases in between. The CDR3 spans 12 residues. Germline loops: CDR1 SEHNR, CDR2 FQNEAQ (reference sequence). The CDR3 DNA reads as TGTGCCAGCAGCCCTCCGAGCTCTGAAGCTTTCTTT. This gives the protein CASSPPSSEAFF.

The chain is built from TRBV5-1 and TRBJ2-3; D is undetermined. The V and J ends lost 1 base and 0 bases respectively, with 9 bases between them. CDR3 length equals 15 residues. CDR1 is SGHRS, CDR2 YFSETQ, per germline. The CDR3 loop reads CASSLWPRSTDTQYF. As DNA, the CDR3 is TGCGCCAGCAGCTTGTGGCCTAGGAGCACAGATACGCAGTATTTT.

V and J are TRBV27 and TRBJ1-2, with D tentatively TRBD1 (6 bases). Germline CDR1 is MNHEY and CDR2 is SMNVEV (reference sequence). Trimming stripped 5 bases from V and 5 bases from J, with 18 bases between. This CDR3 has 15 amino acids. CDR3 amino acids: CASSEGGPLGYGYTF. The CDR3 DNA reads TGTGCCAGCAGTGAGGGGGGGCCCTTAGGATATGGCTACACCTTC.

Written as DNA, the CDR3 is TGTGCCAGCACCATTACAGGGGAGGACTCACCCCTCCACTTT. As protein: CASTITGEDSPLHF. This chain links TRBV2 with TRBJ1-6; TRBD1 agrees at 7 bases. V gave up 7 bases and J gave up 10 bases; unmatched junction bases: 10. CDR1 is SNHLY, CDR2 FYNNEI, per germline. This CDR3 spans 14 amino acids.

V usage is TRBV11-2 and J usage is TRBJ2-5; D unclear. Trimming removed 6 bases from V and 5 bases from J, with 10 bases in between. The CDR3 has 12 residues. CDR1 and CDR2 from the germline V gene are SGHAT and FQNNGV. The CDR3 is CASRQFVETQYF. As DNA, the CDR3 is TGTGCCAGCAGGCAGTTCGTGGAGACCCAGTACTTC.

CDR3 DNA: TGTGCCTGGAGCAACGGACAGGGAGGCTACACCTTC. Its protein product is CAWSNGQGGYTF. The chain links TRBV30 to TRBJ1-2; TRBD1 agrees at 8 bases. The CDR3 has 12 residues. Germline V lookup: CDR1 GTSNPN, CDR2 SVGIG (reference sequence). Trimming cost V 3 bases and J 8 bases; bases outside gene matches: 5.

The chain carries TRBV5-1 and TRBJ1-1; D gene uncertain. Germline CDR1 is SGHRS and CDR2 is YFSETQ. Trimming pared 4 bases from V and 4 bases from J, leaving 11 bases between. CDR3 length: 13 amino acids. This chain's CDR3 is CASSPRESTEAFF. For the CDR3, the DNA is TGCGCCAGCAGCCCCCGGGAGAGCACTGAAGCTTTCTTT. Complete variable domain (other parts from reference TRBV5-1 and TRBJ1-1): KAGVTQTPRYLIKTRGQQVTLSCSPISGHRSVSWYQQTPGQGLQFLFEYFSETQRNKGNFPGRFSGRQFSNSRSEMNVSTLELGDSALYLCASSPRESTEAFFGQGTRLTVV.

V is TRBV4-1 and J is TRBJ2-3; 9 bases agree with TRBD2. Germline CDR1 is MGHRA and CDR2 is YSYEKL. The CDR3 has 16 residues. V gave up 4 bases and J gave up 3 bases; unmatched junction bases: 8. For the CDR3, the DNA is TGCGCCAGCAGCCCTCGGGCTAGCGGGGTGACAGATACGCAGTATTTT. Protein sequence: CASSPRASGVTDTQYF.

V and J are TRBV5-1 and TRBJ2-5, with TRBD1 as a possible D gene (5 bases). The CDR3 extends over 14 amino acids. Germline lookup yields CDR1 SGHRS and CDR2 YFSETQ. With 0 bases removed from V and 2 bases from J, the gap between germline ends came to 8 bases. CDR3 amino acids: CASSLEAGQETQYF. As DNA, the CDR3 is TGCGCCAGCAGCTTGGAGGCAGGGCAAGAGACCCAGTACTTC.

The chain uses TRBV5-1 and TRBJ2-2; D is ambiguous. CDR1 and CDR2 (germline): SGHRS, YFSETQ. The CDR3 runs to 14 residues. V lost 2 bases and J lost 5, with 10 bases in between. CDR3 residues: CASSFVAETGELFF. CDR3 coding DNA: TGCGCCAGCAGCTTTGTGGCGGAGACCGGGGAGCTGTTTTTT.

Only a few counts were recorded for this clone. V usage is TRBV19 and J usage is TRBJ2-7; TRBD1 agrees at 7 bases. Germline lookup yields CDR1 LNHDA and CDR2 SQIVND (reference sequence). The CDR3 has 16 amino acids. J was trimmed by 1 base and V by 4 bases; bases with no gene match: 10. CDR3 loop: CASSTYRGADSYEQYF. The CDR3 DNA sequence: TGTGCCAGTAGTACATACAGGGGAGCCGATTCCTACGAGCAGTACTTC.

The chain combines TRBV2 with TRBJ1-5, with D possibly matching TRBD1 (5 bases). Trimming left V 1 base short and J 5 bases short, with 12 bases between. CDR1 is SNHLY, CDR2 FYNNEI, per germline. This CDR3 comprises 15 residues. CDR3 DNA: TGTGCCAGCAGTGAAGATTGGGGCCTTTATCAGCCCCAGCATTTT. It yields the protein CASSEDWGLYQPQHF.

The rearrangement links TRBV12-5 to TRBJ2-3; D uncertain. Germline assignment: CDR1 LGHNT and CDR2 FRNRAP. The ends were cut back, 5 bases at V and 0 bases at J, with 18 bases in the middle. The CDR3 has 17 residues. The CDR3 sequence is CASGNPTGFQSTDTQYF. In nucleotides, the CDR3 is TGTGCTAGTGGTAACCCCACCGGGTTCCAAAGCACAGATACGCAGTATTTT.

The CDR3 coding sequence is TGTGCCAGCAGTCGACAGACTTACACCGGGGAGCTGTTTTTT. Translation gives CASSRQTYTGELFF. V is TRBV6-5 and J is TRBJ2-2; D is perhaps TRBD1 (5 bases). CDR1 is MNHEY, CDR2 SVGAGI, per germline. The CDR3 is 14 residues long. With 5 bases removed from V and 3 bases from J, the gap between germline ends came to 10 bases.

V gene TRBV11-2 combines with J gene TRBJ2-2, with 9 bases identical to TRBD2. The V gene's germline CDR1 is SGHAT and CDR2 FQNNGV. Trimming at V came to 1 base and at J to 4 bases, leaving 7 bases not matched to a gene. The CDR3 is 17 residues long. In DNA form, the CDR3 reads TGTGCCAGCAGCTTAGGTTGGGCGCGGGGGGGCACCGGGGAGCTGTTTTTT. This codes for CASSLGWARGGTGELFF.

This clone was picked up one time. The V call is TRBV13, the J call TRBJ2-2; a weak D match, TRBD1 (6 bases). Germline V gene data show CDR1 as PRHDT and CDR2 as FYEKMQ (reference sequence). This CDR3 contains 14 residues. The V gene lost 4 bases and the J gene lost 4 bases, with 10 bases spanning the gap. In nucleotides, the CDR3 is TGTGCCAGCAGCTCAGGACAGCCCACCGGGGAGCTGTTTTTT. It is translated as CASSSGQPTGELFF. The variable domain in full, with the rest retrieved from reference TRBV13 and TRBJ2-2, is AAGVIQSPRHLIKEKRETATLKCYPIPRHDTVYWYQQGPGQDPQFLISFYEKMQSDKGSIPDRFSAQQFSDYHSELNMSSLELGDSALYFCASSSGQPTGELFFGEGSRLTVL.

In DNA, the CDR3 is TGTGCCAGCAGCCAACGGGACAGTCCTCGAGAGCAGTACTTC. Its translation: CASSQRDSPREQYF. The V call is TRBV27, the J call TRBJ2-7; TRBD1 matches 7 bases. J gave up 7 bases and V 6 bases, and 12 bases lay outside the gene matches. There are 14 residues in the CDR3. Germline V gene lookup returns CDR1 MNHEY and CDR2 SMNVEV (reference sequence).